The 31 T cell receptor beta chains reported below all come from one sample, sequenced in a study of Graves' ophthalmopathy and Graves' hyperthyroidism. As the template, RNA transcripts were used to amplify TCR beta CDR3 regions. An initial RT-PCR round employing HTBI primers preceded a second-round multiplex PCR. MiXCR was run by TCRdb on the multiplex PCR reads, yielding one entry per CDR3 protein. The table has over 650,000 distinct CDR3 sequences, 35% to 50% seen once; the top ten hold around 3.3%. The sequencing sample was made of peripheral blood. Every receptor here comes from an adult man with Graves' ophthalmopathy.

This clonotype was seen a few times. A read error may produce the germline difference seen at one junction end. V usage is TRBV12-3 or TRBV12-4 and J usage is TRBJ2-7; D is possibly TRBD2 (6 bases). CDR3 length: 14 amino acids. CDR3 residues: CASSSWEAPYKQYF. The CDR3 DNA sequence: TGTGCCAGCAGTTCATGGGAGGCACCCTACAAGCAGTACTTC.

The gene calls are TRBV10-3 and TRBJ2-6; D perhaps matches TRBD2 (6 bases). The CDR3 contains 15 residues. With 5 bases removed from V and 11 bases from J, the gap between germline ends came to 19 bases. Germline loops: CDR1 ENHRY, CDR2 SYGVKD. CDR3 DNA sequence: TGTGCCATCAGTTACGACAAGGTCAGGGACTACGTCCTGACTTTC. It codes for CAISYDKVRDYVLTF.

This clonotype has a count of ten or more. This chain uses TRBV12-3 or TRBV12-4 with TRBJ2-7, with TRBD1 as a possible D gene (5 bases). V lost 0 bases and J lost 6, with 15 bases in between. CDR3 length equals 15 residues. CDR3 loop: CASSLADQGTGEQYF. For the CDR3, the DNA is TGTGCCAGCAGTTTAGCGGACCAGGGAACGGGCGAGCAGTACTTC.

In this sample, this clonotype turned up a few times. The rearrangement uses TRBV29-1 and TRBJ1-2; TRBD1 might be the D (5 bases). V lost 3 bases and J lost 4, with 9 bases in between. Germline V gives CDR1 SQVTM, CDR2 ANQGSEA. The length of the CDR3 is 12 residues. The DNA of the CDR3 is TGCAGCGTTGAGGGCAGGGCCTATGGCTACACCTTC. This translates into CSVEGRAYGYTF. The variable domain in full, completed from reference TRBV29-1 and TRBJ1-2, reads SAVISQKPSRDICQRGTSLTIQCQVDSQVTMMFWYRQQPGQSLTLIATANQGSEATYESGFVIDKFPISRPNLTFSTLTVSNMSPEDSSIYLCSVEGRAYGYTFGSGTRLTVV.

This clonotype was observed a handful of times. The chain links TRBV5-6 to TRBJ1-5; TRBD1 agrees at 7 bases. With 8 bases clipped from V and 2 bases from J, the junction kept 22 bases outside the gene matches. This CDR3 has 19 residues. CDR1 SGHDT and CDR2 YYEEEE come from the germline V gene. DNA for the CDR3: TGTGCCAGTAGTAGGCCTACAGGGGCCGCACCTCCCGGCAATCAGCCCCAGCATTTT. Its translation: CASSRPTGAAPPGNQPQHF.

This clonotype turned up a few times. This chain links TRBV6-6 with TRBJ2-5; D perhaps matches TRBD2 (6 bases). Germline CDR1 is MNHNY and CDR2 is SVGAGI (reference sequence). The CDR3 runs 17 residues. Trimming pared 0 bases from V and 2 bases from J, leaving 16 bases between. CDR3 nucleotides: TGTGCCAGCAGTTACTCTTTGCGGGGACTGCTACAAGAGACCCAGTACTTC. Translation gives CASSYSLRGLLQETQYF.

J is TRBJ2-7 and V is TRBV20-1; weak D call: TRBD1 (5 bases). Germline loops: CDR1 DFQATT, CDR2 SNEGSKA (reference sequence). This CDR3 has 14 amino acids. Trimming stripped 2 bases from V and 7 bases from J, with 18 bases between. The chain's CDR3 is CSARIQGSLREQYF. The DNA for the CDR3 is TGCAGTGCTAGAATCCAGGGATCCCTACGGGAGCAGTACTTC.

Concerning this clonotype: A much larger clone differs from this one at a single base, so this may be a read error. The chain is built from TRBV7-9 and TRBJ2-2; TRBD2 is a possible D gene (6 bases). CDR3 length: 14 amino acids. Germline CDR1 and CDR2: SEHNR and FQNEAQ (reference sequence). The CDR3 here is CASSLSRSTGGLFF. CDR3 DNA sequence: TGTGCCAGCAGCTTGTCCCGGAGCACCGGGGGGCTGTTTTTT.

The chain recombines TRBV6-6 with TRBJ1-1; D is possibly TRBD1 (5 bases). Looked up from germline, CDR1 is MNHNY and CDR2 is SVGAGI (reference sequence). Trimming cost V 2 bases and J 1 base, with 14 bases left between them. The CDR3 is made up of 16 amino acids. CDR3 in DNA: TGTGCCAGCAGTTACACGAGAGGGACGGCGAACACTGAAGCTTTCTTT. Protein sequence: CASSYTRGTANTEAFF.

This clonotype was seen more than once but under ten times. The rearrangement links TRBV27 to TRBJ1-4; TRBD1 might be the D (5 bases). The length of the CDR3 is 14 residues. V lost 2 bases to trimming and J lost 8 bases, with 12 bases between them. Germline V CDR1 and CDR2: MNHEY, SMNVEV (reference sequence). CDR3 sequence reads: CASSLRLGHEKLFF. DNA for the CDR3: TGTGCCAGCAGTTTAAGGCTGGGGCACGAAAAACTGTTTTTT.

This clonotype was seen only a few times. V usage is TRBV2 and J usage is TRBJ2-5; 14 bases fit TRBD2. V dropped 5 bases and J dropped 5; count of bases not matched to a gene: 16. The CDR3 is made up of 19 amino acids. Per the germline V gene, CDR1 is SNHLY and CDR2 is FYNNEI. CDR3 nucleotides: TGTGCCAGCAGTTCCCAGGGACTAGCGGGAGTGGGGATCTCGGAGACCCAGTACTTC. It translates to CASSSQGLAGVGISETQYF.

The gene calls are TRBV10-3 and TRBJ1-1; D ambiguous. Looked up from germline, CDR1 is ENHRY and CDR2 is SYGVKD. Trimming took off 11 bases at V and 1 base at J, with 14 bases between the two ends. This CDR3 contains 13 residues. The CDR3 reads CAWTFDGNTEAFF. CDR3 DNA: TGTGCCTGGACTTTTGACGGGAACACTGAAGCTTTCTTT.

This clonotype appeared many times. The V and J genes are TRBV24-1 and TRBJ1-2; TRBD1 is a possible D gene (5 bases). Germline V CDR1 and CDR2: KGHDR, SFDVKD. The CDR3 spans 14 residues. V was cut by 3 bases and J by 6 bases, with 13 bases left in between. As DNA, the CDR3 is TGTGCCACCAGTGATCCCGGCAGAGGGGATGGCTACACCTTC. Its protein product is CATSDPGRGDGYTF.

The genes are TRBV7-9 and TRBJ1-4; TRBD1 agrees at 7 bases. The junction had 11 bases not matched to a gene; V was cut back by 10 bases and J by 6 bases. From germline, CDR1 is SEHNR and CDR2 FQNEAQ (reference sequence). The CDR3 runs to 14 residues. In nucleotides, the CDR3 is TGTGCCACCGGGTGGGGAGGGACAGATGAAAAACTGTTTTTT. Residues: CATGWGGTDEKLFF.

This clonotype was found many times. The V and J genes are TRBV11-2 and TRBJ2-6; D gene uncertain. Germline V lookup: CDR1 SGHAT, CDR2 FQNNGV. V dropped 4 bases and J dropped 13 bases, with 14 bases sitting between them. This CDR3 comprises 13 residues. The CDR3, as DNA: TGTGCCAGCAGCTCAAGACACGCACCGGTCCTGACTTTC. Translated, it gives CASSSRHAPVLTF. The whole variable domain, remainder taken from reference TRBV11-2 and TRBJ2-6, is EAGVAQSPRYKIIEKRQSVAFWCNPISGHATLYWYQQILGQGPKLLIQFQNNGVVDDSQLPKDRFSAERLKGVDSTLKIQPAKLEDSAVYLCASSSRHAPVLTFGAGSRLTVL.

In DNA form, the CDR3 reads TGTGCCAGCAGTGAAACCCCAGGGCCGCCCCAGCATTTT. This sequence encodes CASSETPGPPQHF. The J gene is TRBJ1-5, the V gene TRBV2; D is perhaps TRBD1 (5 bases). Trimming left V 2 bases short and J 9 bases short, with 11 bases between. CDR1 and CDR2 (germline): SNHLY, FYNNEI. This CDR3 is 13 amino acids long.

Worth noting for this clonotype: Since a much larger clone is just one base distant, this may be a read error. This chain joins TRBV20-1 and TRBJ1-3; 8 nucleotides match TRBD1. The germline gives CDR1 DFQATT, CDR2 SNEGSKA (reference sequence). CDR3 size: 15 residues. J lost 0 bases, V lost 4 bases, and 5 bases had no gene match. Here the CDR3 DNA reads TGCAGTGCTACCATGACAGGGGCCTCTGGAAACACCATATATTTT. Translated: CSATMTGASGNTIYF.

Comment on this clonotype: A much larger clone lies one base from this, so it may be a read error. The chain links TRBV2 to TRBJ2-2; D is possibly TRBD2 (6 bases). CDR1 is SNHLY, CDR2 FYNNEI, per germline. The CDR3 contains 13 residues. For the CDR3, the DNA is TGTGCCAGCATACCAGCGAATACCGGGGGGCTGTTTTTT. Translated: CASIPANTGGLFF.

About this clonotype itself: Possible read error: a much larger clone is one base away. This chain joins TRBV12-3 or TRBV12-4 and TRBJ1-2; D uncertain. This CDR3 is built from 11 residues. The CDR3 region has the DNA TGTGCCAGCAGAGACAACAGCGGCTACGCCTTC. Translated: CASRDNSGYAF.

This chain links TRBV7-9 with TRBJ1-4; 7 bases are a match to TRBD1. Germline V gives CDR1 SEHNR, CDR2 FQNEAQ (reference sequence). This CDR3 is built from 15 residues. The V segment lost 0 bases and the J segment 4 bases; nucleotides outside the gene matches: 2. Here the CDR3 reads CASSLAGGYNEKLFF. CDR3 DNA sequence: TGTGCCAGCAGCTTAGCAGGGGGCTATAATGAAAAACTGTTTTTT.

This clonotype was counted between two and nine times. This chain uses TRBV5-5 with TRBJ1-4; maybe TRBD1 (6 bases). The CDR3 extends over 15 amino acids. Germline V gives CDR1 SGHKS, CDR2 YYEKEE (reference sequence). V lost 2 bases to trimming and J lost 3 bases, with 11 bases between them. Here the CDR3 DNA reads TGTGCCAGCAGCTTACGAGGGGGAGCTAATGAAAAACTGTTTTTT. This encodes CASSLRGGANEKLFF.

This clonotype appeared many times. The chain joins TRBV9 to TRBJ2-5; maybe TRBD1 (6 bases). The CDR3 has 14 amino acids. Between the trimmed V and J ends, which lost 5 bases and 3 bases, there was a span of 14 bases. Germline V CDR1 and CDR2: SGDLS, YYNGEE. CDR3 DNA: TGTGCCAGCAGTGCAAACGGACAGAAAGAGACCCAGTACTTC. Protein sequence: CASSANGQKETQYF.

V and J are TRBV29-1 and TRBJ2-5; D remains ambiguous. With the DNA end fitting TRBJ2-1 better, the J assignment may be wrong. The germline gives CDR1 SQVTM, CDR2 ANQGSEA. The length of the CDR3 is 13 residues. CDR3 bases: TGCAGCGCTATCGGGCGGAGCCAGAATGAGCAGTTCTTC. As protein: CSAIGRSQNEQFF.

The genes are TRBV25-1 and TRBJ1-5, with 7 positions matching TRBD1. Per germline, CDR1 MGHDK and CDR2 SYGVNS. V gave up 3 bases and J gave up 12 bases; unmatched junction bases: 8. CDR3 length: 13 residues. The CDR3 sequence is CASSDSGTVLQHF. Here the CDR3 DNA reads TGTGCCAGCAGTGACTCGGGGACAGTCCTCCAGCATTTT.

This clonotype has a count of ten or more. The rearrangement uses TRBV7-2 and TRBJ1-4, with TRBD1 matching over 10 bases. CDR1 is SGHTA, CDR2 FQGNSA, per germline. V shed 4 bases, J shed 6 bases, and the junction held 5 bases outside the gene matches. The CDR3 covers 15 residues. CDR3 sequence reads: CASSSRQGADEKLFF. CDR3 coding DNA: TGTGCCAGCAGCTCAAGACAGGGGGCGGATGAAAAACTGTTTTTT.

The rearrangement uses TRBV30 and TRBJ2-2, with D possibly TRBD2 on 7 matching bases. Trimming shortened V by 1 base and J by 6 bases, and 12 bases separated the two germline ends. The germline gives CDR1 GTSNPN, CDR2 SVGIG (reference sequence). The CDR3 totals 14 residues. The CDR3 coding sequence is TGTGCCTGGAGTGAGTGGGGGGGCCCCGGGGAGCTGTTTTTT. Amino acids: CAWSEWGGPGELFF.

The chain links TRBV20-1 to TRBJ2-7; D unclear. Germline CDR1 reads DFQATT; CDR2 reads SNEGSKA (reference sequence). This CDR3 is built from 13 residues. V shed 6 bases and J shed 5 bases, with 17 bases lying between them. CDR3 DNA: TGCAGTGCATCTGGGGTAGCTGCCAACGAGCAGTACTTC. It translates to CSASGVAANEQYF.

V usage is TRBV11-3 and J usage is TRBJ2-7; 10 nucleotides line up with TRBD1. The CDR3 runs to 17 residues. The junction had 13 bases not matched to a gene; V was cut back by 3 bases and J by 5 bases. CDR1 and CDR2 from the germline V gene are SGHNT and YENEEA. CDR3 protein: CASSLAKIGQGVNEQYF. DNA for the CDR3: TGTGCCAGCAGCTTGGCAAAGATAGGACAGGGGGTCAACGAGCAGTACTTC.

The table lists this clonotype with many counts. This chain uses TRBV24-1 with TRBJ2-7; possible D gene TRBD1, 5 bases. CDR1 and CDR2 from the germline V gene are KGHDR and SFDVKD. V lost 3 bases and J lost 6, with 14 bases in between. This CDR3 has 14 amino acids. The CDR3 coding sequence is TGTGCCACCAGTGATCAGGGTTTGAATAGCGAGCAGTACTTC. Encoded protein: CATSDQGLNSEQYF.

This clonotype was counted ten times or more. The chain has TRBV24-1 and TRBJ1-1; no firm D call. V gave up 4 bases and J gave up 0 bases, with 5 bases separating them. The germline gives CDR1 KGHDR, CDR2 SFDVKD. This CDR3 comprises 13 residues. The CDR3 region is CATSDPLNTEAFF. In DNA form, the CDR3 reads TGTGCCACCAGTGACCCCCTGAACACTGAAGCTTTCTTT.

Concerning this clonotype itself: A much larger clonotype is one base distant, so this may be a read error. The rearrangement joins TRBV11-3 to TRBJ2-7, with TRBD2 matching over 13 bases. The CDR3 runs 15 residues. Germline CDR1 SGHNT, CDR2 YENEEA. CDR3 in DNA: TGTGCCGGCAGCTTACCCGGACTAGCGGGGGCCGAGCAGTACTTC. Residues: CAGSLPGLAGAEQYF. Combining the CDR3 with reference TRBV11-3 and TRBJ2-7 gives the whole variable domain EAGVVQSPRYKIIEKKQPVAFWCNPISGHNTLYWYLQNLGQGPELLIRYENEEAVDDSQLPKDRFSAERLKGVDSTLKIQPAELGDSAVYLCAGSLPGLAGAEQYFGPGTRLTVT.